A single T cell receptor beta chain is shown here with its context. Its specificity is unknown. This sample is part of a study of cytomegalovirus exposure and HLA in healthy donors. Study-wide background: Membership in the Caucasian-associated ancestry cluster was found for 81% of 350 to 450 genotyped donors.

Study outcomes and limitations: Judged likely to be a sequencing artifact was a cluster of highly shared sequence variants. A list of around 160 TCR beta chains associated with cytomegalovirus was given. Reports described diagnosis of cytomegalovirus status by the classifier as highly specific and sensitive.

Germline V lookup: CDR1 SEHNR, CDR2 FQNEAQ (reference sequence). V dropped 1 base and J dropped 1 base, with 9 bases sitting between them. The length of the CDR3 is 15 residues. Primers included in the PCR were 60 Vbeta and 13 Jbeta primers. TCRdb's table, derived via immunoSEQ multiplex PCR, lists solely in-frame clones and lacks some. The sample has some 200,000 clones, roughly 80% seen once. Sequenced input: PBMCs. This receptor was taken from a man aged 35-49 years in good health and CMV-seronegative. The chain joins TRBV7-9 to TRBJ2-3; possible D gene TRBD2, 5 bases. The CDR3 DNA is TGTGCCAGCAGCTTAGTGAGCGGCGGCACAGATACGCAGTATTTT. Amino acids: CASSLVSGGTDTQYF.